Presented here are 14 T cell receptor beta chains from one specimen sequenced in a study of low-dose radiotherapy and immunotherapy resistance in tumors. Both TCRalpha and TCRbeta chains were reverse transcribed with V-gene-specific primers. The TCRs were subjected to amplification over approximately 19 PCR cycles employing a constant-region primer in conjunction with a V-primer adapter. A single record per CDR3 protein comes from TCRdb applying MiXCR to the reads. The sample holds under 90,000 distinct CDR3 sequences, 15% to 20% seen once. The sample's time point: before trial treatment. The source material was PBMCs, sampled before treatment. The receptors stem from a male donor with prostate cancer.

This clonotype has at least ten counts. The chain has TRBV18 and TRBJ2-3; D is uncertain. CDR1 is KGHSH and CDR2 is LQKENI in the germline V gene. The length of the CDR3 is 15 residues. Trimming removed 3 bases from V and 1 base from J, with 11 bases in between. CDR3 sequence reads: CASSPAGIRTDTQYF. The CDR3 DNA follows: TGTGCCAGCTCACCTGCCGGCATACGCACAGATACGCAGTATTTT. The full variable domain, rest sourced from reference TRBV18 and TRBJ2-3, is NAGVMQNPRHLVRRRGQEARLRCSPMKGHSHVYWYRQLPEEGLKFMVYLQKENIIDESGMPKERFSAEFPKEGPSILRIQQVVRGDSAAYFCASSPAGIRTDTQYFGPGTRLTVL.

In this sample, this clonotype turned up many times. The chain is built from TRBV7-9 and TRBJ2-2; D is undetermined. The V end lost 1 base, the J end lost 6 bases, and 6 bases lay between the germline ends. CDR3 length: 13 residues. The germline V gene encodes CDR1 SEHNR and CDR2 FQNEAQ (reference sequence). The CDR3 here is CASSLEGAGELFF. The CDR3 nucleotides read TGTGCCAGCAGCTTAGAAGGCGCCGGGGAGCTGTTTTTT.

The chain employs TRBV24-1 and TRBJ1-5, with D hard to call. The germline V gene encodes CDR1 KGHDR and CDR2 SFDVKD. The CDR3 extends over 16 amino acids. V was cut by 3 bases and J by 4 bases, with 15 bases left in between. The CDR3 DNA reads TGTGCCACCAGTGATGGCCGGGTCCGAGGGAATCAGCCCCAGCATTTT. Protein: CATSDGRVRGNQPQHF.

V and J are TRBV27 and TRBJ2-1, with D possibly TRBD1 on 6 matching bases. The V and J ends lost 7 bases and 5 bases respectively, with 18 bases between them. The germline V gene has CDR1 MNHEY and CDR2 SMNVEV (reference sequence). The CDR3 spans 15 residues. This CDR3 is CASTKQGWGNNEQFF. The CDR3 DNA is TGTGCCAGCACCAAACAGGGTTGGGGAAACAATGAGCAGTTCTTC.

This clonotype has ten or more counts. V gene TRBV7-9 combines with J gene TRBJ2-1; 9 bases match TRBD2. V gave up 6 bases and J gave up 6 bases; unmatched junction bases: 3. Looked up from germline, CDR1 is SEHNR and CDR2 is FQNEAQ (reference sequence). The CDR3 length is 13 residues. DNA of the CDR3: TGTGCCAGCAGGGCGGGGGGGCCCAATGAGCAGTTCTTC. Translated, it gives CASRAGGPNEQFF.

This clonotype was recorded at least ten times. The chain couples TRBV5-1 to TRBJ2-2; possibly TRBD2 for D (6 bases). Germline CDR1 SGHRS, CDR2 YFSETQ. The germline V and J ends were trimmed by 3 bases and 3 bases, with 15 bases remaining between them. CDR3 length equals 16 residues. Here the CDR3 reads CASSSQAGPYTGELFF. CDR3 nucleotides: TGCGCCAGCAGCTCCCAGGCGGGGCCCTACACCGGGGAGCTGTTTTTT.

In its sample, this clonotype was seen many times. The J gene is TRBJ1-1, the V gene TRBV6-2 or TRBV6-3; the D is unclear. Germline CDR1 reads MNHEY; CDR2 reads SVGEGT. This CDR3 has 14 amino acids. V lost 7 bases and J 0 bases, leaving 12 bases between the germline ends. The CDR3 region is CASMRPGMNTEAFF. In nucleotides, the CDR3 is TGTGCCAGCATGCGCCCGGGGATGAACACTGAAGCTTTCTTT.

This clonotype has a handful of counts. The chain is built from TRBV9 and TRBJ1-1; D gene uncertain. The V end lost 0 bases, the J end lost 4 bases, and 7 bases lay between the germline ends. Looked up from germline, CDR1 is SGDLS and CDR2 is YYNGEE. The CDR3 is 13 residues long. In DNA, the CDR3 is TGTGCCAGCAGCGTAGCGTCGGCCACTGAAGCTTTCTTT. It encodes CASSVASATEAFF.

This clonotype was seen at least ten times. V is TRBV5-6 and J is TRBJ2-2; D possibly corresponds to TRBD1 (6 bases). Germline V CDR1 and CDR2: SGHDT, YYEEEE. Trimming stripped 4 bases from V and 4 bases from J, with 14 bases between. CDR3 size: 15 residues. The CDR3 region is CASSPTTGITGELFF. CDR3 coding DNA: TGTGCCAGCAGCCCGACAACAGGGATCACCGGGGAGCTGTTTTTT.

This clonotype was counted at least ten times. This chain links TRBV6-2 or TRBV6-3 with TRBJ2-7; a possible D gene is TRBD2 (5 bases). Trimming took 7 bases from V and 0 from J, leaving 13 bases between them. The CDR3 length is 14 residues. Germline V gene data show CDR1 as MNHEY and CDR2 as SVGEGT. CDR3 protein: CASTLRDPSYEQYF. CDR3 nucleotide sequence: TGTGCCAGCACCCTCCGGGATCCCTCCTACGAGCAGTACTTC.

This clonotype was recorded at least ten times. This sequence joins TRBV14 and TRBJ2-7; D unresolved. Germline V gives CDR1 SGHDN, CDR2 FVKESK. Trimming removed 1 base from V and 6 bases from J, with 10 bases in between. This CDR3 is 13 amino acids long. In nucleotides, the CDR3 is TGTGCCAGCAGCCAAGCAAGGGCAGGCGAGCAGTACTTC. Its translation is CASSQARAGEQYF.

This clonotype was recorded at least ten times. The V and J genes are TRBV10-1 and TRBJ2-7, with 8 bases aligning to TRBD1. The V segment lost 4 bases and the J segment 2 bases; nucleotides outside the gene matches: 4. CDR1 and CDR2 (germline): WNHNN, SYGVQD (reference sequence). The CDR3 is 14 amino acids. The CDR3 DNA is TGCGCCAGCAGTGGGGGGACAGGTCCCTACGAGCAGTACTTC. As protein: CASSGGTGPYEQYF.

The chain has TRBV5-1 and TRBJ2-3; 15 bases are a match to TRBD2. V trimming: 7 bases; J trimming: 11 bases; junction bases outside the gene matches: 11. This CDR3 is built from 15 residues. Germline CDR1 is SGHRS and CDR2 is YFSETQ. This chain's CDR3 is CASRMGLAGGDEQYF. In DNA, the CDR3 is TGCGCCAGCCGGATGGGACTAGCGGGGGGTGATGAGCAGTATTTT.

This clonotype has at least ten counts. V usage is TRBV27 and J usage is TRBJ2-3; D is possibly TRBD2 (7 bases). The CDR3 sequence is 15 residues long. CDR1 is MNHEY and CDR2 is SMNVEV in the germline V gene (reference sequence). Deletions cut 5 bases from V and 2 bases from J, with 14 bases between. CDR3 nucleotides: TGTGCCAGCAGTCCGCGGGGGACAATCACAGATACGCAGTATTTT. It translates to CASSPRGTITDTQYF.